This TCR beta chain was obtained from a study of shared clonotypes between healthy human individuals (dated by TCRdb to the early 2020s). For the study in its entirety: The cohort comprised two women and three men aged 18 to 49 years. Per donor, leukapheresis produced somewhere between about 0.94 and 9.5 billion PBMCs. For each donor, CD4 naive and CD4 memory were each given three plates, CD8 naive was given two plates, and CD8 memory was given one plate. To increase sequencing depth and limit assay-specific biases, different laboratories used diverse techniques to prepare libraries and sequence TCR repertoires. The study deeply sequenced blood TCR repertoires of five healthy adults to estimate repertoire size and the extent of clonotype sharing between individuals. The investigation overall reported the following: Across a handful of donors, approximately 5% of naive CD4, 3.5% of naive CD8, roughly 2.2% of memory CD4, and roughly 0.41% of memory CD8 clonotypes were shared. Rarefaction of sorted-subset datasets indicated incomplete sequencing despite the large sequencing depth. Estimated clonotype richness was generally larger for naive than for memory subsets. Compared with non-shared clonotypes, clonotypes shared by all four sorted-subset donors had higher generation probabilities. Only blood was sampled, and tissue TCR repertoires likely differ from those in blood. Pairwise subsampling indicated that sequencing depth was expected to affect the degree of clonotype sharing among donors. The genetic and exposure-history diversity represented was limited by the small number of donors.

CD8 naive samples were obtained by positive selection for CCR7 among CD45RO-negative cells, yielding a CD45RA+CCR7+ population from which TemRA cells were excluded. Donors were healthy HIV-negative adults with no recently reported acute infections or vaccinations. Every donor was a Caucasian adult residing in Nashville, Tennessee, USA. Blood was obtained by leukapheresis, after which PBMCs were separated by Ficoll-Histopaque density gradient centrifugation and cryopreserved in liquid nitrogen vapor phase. Analytical flow cytometry was used to check the purity and quantity of each magnetically sorted T cell population. From each sorted fraction, genomic DNA was isolated and quantified by UV absorbance on a Nanodrop 2000c. TCR CDR3 regions were amplified from genomic DNA by multiplex PCR using the deep immunoSEQ assay. Extracted genomic DNA from each cell subset was spread evenly across all wells of several immunoSEQ 96-well plates, with each plate serving as a replicate. For sorted subsets, around 200 ng genomic DNA, equal to some 30,000 T cell genomes, was loaded into each replicate PCR. Purified libraries were measured with a Qubit 3.0 fluorometer, size-checked on a Bioanalyzer 2100, and measured again with the KAPA Library Quantification kit. Each immunoSEQ 96-well plate was sequenced on its own single-read 150-cycle Illumina NextSeq 550 flow cell. The study's processing was this. The immunoSEQ output contained only junctional sequences without quality scores, so filtering could not match that applied to full-length reads. To assign V/J genes and CDR3, sequences were annotated against IMGT germline references using PyIR, a Python wrapper for IgBLAST v1.9. Any read was removed if the V/J assignment was weak (E-value above 1e-6), the CDR3 was missing, or the read contained stop codons, out-of-frame junctions, or ambiguous translated residues. A V3J clonotype was defined by an identical inferred V gene, J gene, and CDR3 amino acid sequence. The percentage overlap between two repertoires was calculated by dividing the number of shared unique clonotypes by the size of the smaller repertoire. Richness of each repertoire was evaluated using RTK rarefaction, the Chao1 estimator, and Recon v2.1 estimates of unobserved clonotypes. Generation probabilities for all TCRbeta clonotypes obtained by the gDNA method from a handful of donors were computed using OLGA. TCRdb took over this immuneACCESS table, retaining in-frame rearrangements with V and J assigned. Such tables are incomplete; in checked studies, under half of the missing clones stem from an unresolved V gene, and the remainder is unexplained. The D gene and trimming were derived from the DNA, and the V and J assignments and clone size from that table. The sample table records around 2,000,000 clones; approximately 94% of these occur just once. 1% to 1.5% of the sample is taken by the ten largest.

Note on this clone: There is no known antigen for this receptor. One base away there is no much larger clone; base qualities are not given.

Taken from the germline V gene, the CDR1 and CDR2 loops are SQVTM and ANQGSEA. V drops 4 bases and J drops 3 bases, leaving 10 bases in between. The CDR3 numbers 12 residues from cysteine through phenylalanine. The retained sequence is limited to the CDR3, 36 bases, with the frame set at the first base. Recombination connected TRBV29-1 to TRBJ2-7; the D gene is not confidently resolved. Sequences were obtained from naive CD8+ T cells sorted from blood. In the paper's terms, the cell subset or site label means: CD45RA+CCR7+. The clonotype originates from a young man in good health. The CDR3 protein sequence reads: CSVGSWGYEQYF. The sequenced DNA is TGCAGCGTTGGTTCCTGGGGCTACGAGCAGTACTTC.